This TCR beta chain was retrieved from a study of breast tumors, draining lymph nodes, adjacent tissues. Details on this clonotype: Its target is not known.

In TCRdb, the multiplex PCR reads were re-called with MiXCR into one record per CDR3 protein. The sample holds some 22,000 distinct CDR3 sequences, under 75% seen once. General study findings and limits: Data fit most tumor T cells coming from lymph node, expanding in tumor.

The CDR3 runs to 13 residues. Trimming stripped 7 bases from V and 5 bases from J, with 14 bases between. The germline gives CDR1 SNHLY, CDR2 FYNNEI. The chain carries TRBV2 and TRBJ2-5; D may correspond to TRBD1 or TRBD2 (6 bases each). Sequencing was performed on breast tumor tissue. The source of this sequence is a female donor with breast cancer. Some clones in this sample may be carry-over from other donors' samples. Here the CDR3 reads CASKTGALETQYF. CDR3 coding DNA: TGTGCCAGCAAAACGGGGGCCTTGGAGACCCAGTACTTC.